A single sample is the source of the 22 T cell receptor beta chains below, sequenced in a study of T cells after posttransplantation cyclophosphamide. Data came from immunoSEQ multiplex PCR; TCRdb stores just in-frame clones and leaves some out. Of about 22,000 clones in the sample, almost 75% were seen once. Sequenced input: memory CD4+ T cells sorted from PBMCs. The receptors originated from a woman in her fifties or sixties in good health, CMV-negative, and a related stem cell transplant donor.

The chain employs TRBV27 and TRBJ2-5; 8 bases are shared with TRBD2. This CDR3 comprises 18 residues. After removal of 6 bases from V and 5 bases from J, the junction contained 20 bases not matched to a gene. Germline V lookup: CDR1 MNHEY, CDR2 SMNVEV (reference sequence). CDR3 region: CASSLLAGHLPGAETQYF. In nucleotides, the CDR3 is TGTGCCAGCAGCCTATTAGCGGGACATTTGCCTGGGGCGGAGACCCAGTACTTC.

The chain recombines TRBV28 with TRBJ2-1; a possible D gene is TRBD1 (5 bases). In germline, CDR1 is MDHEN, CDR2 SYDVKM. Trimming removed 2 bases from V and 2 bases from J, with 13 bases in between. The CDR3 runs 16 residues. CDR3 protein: CASSLNQGGTYNEQFF. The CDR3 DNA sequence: TGTGCCAGCAGTTTAAACCAGGGTGGTACCTACAATGAGCAGTTCTTC. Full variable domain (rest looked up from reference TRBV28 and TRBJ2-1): DVKVTQSSRYLVKRTGEKVFLECVQDMDHENMFWYRQDPGLGLRLIYFSYDVKMKEKGDIPEGYSVSREKKERFSLILESASTNQTSMYLCASSLNQGGTYNEQFFGPGTRLTVL.

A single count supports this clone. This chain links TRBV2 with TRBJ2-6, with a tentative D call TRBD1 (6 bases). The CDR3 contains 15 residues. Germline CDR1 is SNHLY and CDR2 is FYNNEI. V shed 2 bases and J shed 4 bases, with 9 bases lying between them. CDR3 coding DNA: TGTGCCAGCAGTGAAAACAGGGTAGGGGCCAACGTCCTGACTTTC. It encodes CASSENRVGANVLTF. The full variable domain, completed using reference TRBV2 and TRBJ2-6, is EPEVTQTPSHQVTQMGQEVILRCVPISNHLYFYWYRQILGQKVEFLVSFYNNEISEKSEIFDDQFSVERPDGSNFTLKIRSTKLEDSAMYFCASSENRVGANVLTFGAGSRLTVL.

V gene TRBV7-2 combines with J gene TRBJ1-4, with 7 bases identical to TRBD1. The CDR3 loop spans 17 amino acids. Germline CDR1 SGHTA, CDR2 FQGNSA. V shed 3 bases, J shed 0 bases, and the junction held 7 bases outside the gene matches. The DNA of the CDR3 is TGTGCCAGCAGCTTCCGCGGGACAGTTACAACTAATGAAAAACTGTTTTTT. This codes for CASSFRGTVTTNEKLFF.

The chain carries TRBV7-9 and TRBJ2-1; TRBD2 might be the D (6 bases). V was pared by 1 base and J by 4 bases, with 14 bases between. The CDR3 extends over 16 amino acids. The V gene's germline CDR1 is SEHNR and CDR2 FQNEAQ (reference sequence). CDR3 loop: CASSLGGGARYNEQFF. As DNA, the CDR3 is TGTGCCAGCAGCTTAGGTGGAGGGGCCCGGTACAATGAGCAGTTCTTC.

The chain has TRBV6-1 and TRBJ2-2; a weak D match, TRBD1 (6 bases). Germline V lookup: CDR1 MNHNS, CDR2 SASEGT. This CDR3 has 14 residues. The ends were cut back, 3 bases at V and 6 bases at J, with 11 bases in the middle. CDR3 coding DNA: TGTGCCAGCAGTGAGTTACAGGGTGCCGGGGAGCTGTTTTTT. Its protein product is CASSELQGAGELFF.

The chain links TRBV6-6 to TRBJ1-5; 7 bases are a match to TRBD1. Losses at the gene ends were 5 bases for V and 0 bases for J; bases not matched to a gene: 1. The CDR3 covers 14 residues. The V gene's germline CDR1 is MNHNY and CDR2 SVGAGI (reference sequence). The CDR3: CASSPGGSNQPQHF. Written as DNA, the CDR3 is TGTGCCAGCAGTCCAGGGGGTAGCAATCAGCCCCAGCATTTT.

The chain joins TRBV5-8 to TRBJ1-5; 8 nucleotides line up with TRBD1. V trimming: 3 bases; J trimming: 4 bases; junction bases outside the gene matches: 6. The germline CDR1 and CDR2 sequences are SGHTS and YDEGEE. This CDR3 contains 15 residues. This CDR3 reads CASSSDRVGNQPQHF. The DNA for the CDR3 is TGTGCCAGCAGCTCGGACAGGGTTGGGAATCAGCCCCAGCATTTT.

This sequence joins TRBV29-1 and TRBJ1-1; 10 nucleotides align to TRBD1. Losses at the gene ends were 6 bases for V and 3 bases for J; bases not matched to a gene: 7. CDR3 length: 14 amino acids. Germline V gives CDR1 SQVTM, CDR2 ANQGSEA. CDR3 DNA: TGCAGCGTCGACAGGGGGCGAGGGGACACTGAAGCTTTCTTT. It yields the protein CSVDRGRGDTEAFF. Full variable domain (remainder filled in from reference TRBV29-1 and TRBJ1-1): SAVISQKPSRDICQRGTSLTIQCQVDSQVTMMFWYRQQPGQSLTLIATANQGSEATYESGFVIDKFPISRPNLTFSTLTVSNMSPEDSSIYLCSVDRGRGDTEAFFGQGTRLTVV.

Here the CDR3 reads CASSQTGSSYNSPLHF. The CDR3, as DNA: TGTGCCAGCAGCCAGACAGGGAGCTCCTATAATTCACCCCTCCACTTT. This chain joins TRBV11-2 and TRBJ1-6; 7 nucleotides line up with TRBD1. V dropped 5 bases and J dropped 0; count of bases not matched to a gene: 4. CDR1 is SGHAT, CDR2 FQNNGV, per germline. This CDR3 is 16 amino acids long. The full variable domain, in which reference TRBV11-2 and TRBJ1-6 provide the parts outside the CDR3, is EAGVAQSPRYKIIEKRQSVAFWCNPISGHATLYWYQQILGQGPKLLIQFQNNGVVDDSQLPKDRFSAERLKGVDSTLKIQPAKLEDSAVYLCASSQTGSSYNSPLHFGNGTRLTVT.

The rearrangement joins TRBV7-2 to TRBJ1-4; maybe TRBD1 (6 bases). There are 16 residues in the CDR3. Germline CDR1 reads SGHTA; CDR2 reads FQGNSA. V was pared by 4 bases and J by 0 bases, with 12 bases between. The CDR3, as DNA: TGTGCCAGCAGCTGGGGGGAGGGGGCAACTAATGAAAAACTGTTTTTT. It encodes CASSWGEGATNEKLFF.

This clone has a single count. DNA of the CDR3: TGTGCCAGCAGTTCCCCGGGGAGGGCGAGGACTAGCTGGCCCTACAATGAGCAGTTCTTC. This gives the protein CASSSPGRARTSWPYNEQFF. The gene calls are TRBV27 and TRBJ2-1; the match to TRBD2 covers 8 bases. The germline gives CDR1 MNHEY, CDR2 SMNVEV (reference sequence). The junction had 19 bases not matched to a gene; V was cut back by 4 bases and J by 2 bases. The CDR3 has 20 amino acids.

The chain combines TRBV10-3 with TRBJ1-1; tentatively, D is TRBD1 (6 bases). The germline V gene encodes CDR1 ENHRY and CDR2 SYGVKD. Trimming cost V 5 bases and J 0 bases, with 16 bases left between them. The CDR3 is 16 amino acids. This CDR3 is CAISLTGSLMNTEAFF. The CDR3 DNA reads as TGTGCCATCAGTTTGACAGGCTCATTGATGAACACTGAAGCTTTCTTT.

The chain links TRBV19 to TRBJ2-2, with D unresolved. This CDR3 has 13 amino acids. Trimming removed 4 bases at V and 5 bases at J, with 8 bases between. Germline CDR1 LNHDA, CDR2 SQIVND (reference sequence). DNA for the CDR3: TGTGCCAGTAGTAATCGGTGGACCGGGGAGCTGTTTTTT. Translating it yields CASSNRWTGELFF.

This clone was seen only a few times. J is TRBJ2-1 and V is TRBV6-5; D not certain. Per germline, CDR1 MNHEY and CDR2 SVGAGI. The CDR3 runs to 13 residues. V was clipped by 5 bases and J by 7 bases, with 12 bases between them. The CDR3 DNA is TGTGCCAGCAGTAAGCGACTGGCAAATGAGCAGTTCTTC. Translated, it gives CASSKRLANEQFF.

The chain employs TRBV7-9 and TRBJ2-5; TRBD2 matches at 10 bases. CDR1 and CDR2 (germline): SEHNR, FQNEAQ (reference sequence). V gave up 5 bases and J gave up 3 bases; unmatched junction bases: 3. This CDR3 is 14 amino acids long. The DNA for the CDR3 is TGTGCCAGCAGCGGAGGACTAGCGGAAGAGACCCAGTACTTC. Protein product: CASSGGLAEETQYF. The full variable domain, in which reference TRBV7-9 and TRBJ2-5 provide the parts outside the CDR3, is DTGVSQNPRHKITKRGQNVTFRCDPISEHNRLYWYRQTLGQGPEFLTYFQNEAQLEKSRLLSDRFSAERPKGSFSTLEIQRTEQGDSAMYLCASSGGLAEETQYFGPGTRLLVL.

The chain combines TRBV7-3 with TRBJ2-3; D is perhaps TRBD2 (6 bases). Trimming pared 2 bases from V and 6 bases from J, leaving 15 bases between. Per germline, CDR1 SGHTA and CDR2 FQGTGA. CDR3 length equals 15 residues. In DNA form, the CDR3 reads TGTGCCAGCAGCTTAGGTCCCCGGGAGTCCGATACGCAGTATTTT. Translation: CASSLGPRESDTQYF.

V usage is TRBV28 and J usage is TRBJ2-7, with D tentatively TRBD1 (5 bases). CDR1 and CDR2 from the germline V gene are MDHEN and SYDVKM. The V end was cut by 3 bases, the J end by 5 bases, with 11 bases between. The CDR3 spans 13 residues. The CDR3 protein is CASSLPGKHEQYF. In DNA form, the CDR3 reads TGTGCCAGCAGTTTGCCAGGGAAACACGAGCAGTACTTC.

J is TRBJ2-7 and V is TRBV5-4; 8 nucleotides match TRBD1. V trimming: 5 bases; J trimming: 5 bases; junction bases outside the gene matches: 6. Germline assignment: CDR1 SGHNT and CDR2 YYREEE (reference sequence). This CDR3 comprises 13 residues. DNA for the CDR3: TGTGCCAGCAGTCGACAGGGGAGCAACGAGCAGTACTTC. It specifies CASSRQGSNEQYF.

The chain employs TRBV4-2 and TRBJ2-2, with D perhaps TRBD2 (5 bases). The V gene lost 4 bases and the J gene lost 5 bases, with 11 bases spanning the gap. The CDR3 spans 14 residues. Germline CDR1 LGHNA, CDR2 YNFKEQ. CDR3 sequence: CASSLTGNTGELFF. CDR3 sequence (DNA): TGTGCCAGCAGCCTCACGGGGAATACCGGGGAGCTGTTTTTT.

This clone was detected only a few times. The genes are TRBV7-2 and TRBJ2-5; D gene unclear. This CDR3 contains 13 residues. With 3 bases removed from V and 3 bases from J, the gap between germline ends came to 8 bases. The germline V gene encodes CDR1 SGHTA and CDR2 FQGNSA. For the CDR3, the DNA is TGTGCCAGCAGCTTCACACGGGAAGAGACCCAGTACTTC. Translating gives CASSFTREETQYF.

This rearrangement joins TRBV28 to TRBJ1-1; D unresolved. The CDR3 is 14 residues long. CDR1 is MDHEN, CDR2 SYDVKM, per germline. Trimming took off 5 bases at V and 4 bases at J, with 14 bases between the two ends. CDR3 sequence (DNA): TGTGCCAGCAGTCTACCTTTGGTCGTCACTGAAGCTTTCTTT. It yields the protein CASSLPLVVTEAFF.